This T cell receptor (beta chain) came from a study of blood T cell repertoires in COVID-19. Across the study: Acute and convalescent COVID-19 specimens originated in the United States, Italy and Spain.

Assay used: immunoSEQ multiplex PCR; TCRdb lists only in-frame clones, some missing. The table shows over 200,000 clones, with around 90% occurring only once. The CDR3 runs to 16 residues. The V gene's germline CDR1 is SGHVS and CDR2 FQNEAQ. V lost 1 base and J lost 4; bases outside the gene matches: 7. A COVID-19 case was met by exposed participants within 2 weeks before study entry. The sequence derives from a man in his thirties or forties who had been exposed to COVID-19. The sample was PBMCs or T cells enriched from blood (not recorded which). The V and J genes are TRBV7-8 and TRBJ2-3, with 8 bases aligning to TRBD2. CDR3 amino acids: CASSLVSGGPADTQYF. The CDR3 DNA sequence: TGTGCCAGCAGCTTAGTTTCGGGGGGGCCGGCAGATACGCAGTATTTT.